These T cell receptor beta chains were read from a single sample in a study of cytomegalovirus exposure and HLA in healthy donors. Clones were read by immunoSEQ multiplex PCR, and TCRdb kept only the in-frame ones, dropping some. The sample yields fewer than 350,000 clones, over 85% seen once. Specimen: PBMCs. These receptors were obtained from a woman between 18 and 29 years old in good health and CMV-seronegative. Both conserved end residues are part of each CDR3. A D gene is named only where the DNA matches it firmly. Not every row has a clone size; where given, it reads once, few, many or a size class.

D,J,V,size,CDR3,DNA
-,TRBJ1-6,TRBV12-5,-,CASGLVRTETSYNSPLHF,TGTGCTAGTGGTTTGGTACGGACAGAAACCTCCTATAATTCACCCCTCCACTTT
-,TRBJ2-1,TRBV2,-,CASTLLSGYNEQFF,TGTGCCAGCACTCTTCTGTCAGGATACAATGAGCAGTTCTTC
-,TRBJ1-5,TRBV7-6,-,CASSLNTGQPQHF,TGTGCCAGCAGCTTAAACACGGGTCAGCCCCAGCATTTT
-,TRBJ1-1,TRBV6-1,-,CASSELPPTVNTEAFF,TGTGCCAGCAGTGAACTCCCCCCGACAGTGAACACTGAAGCTTTCTTT
-,TRBJ2-7,TRBV9,-,CASSPRGQDYEQYF,TGTGCCAGCAGCCCACGTGGGCAGGACTACGAGCAGTACTTC
TRBD2,TRBJ2-5,TRBV5-1,-,CASSFQRGGETQYF,TGCGCCAGCAGCTTTCAGCGGGGGGGGGAGACCCAGTACTTC
-,TRBJ1-2,TRBV10-3,-,CAISEGGYGYTF,TGTGCCATCAGTGAAGGGGGTTATGGCTACACCTTC
TRBD1,TRBJ1-6,TRBV11-2,-,CASRPGTGLSPLHF,TGTGCCAGCAGGCCCGGGACAGGGCTTTCACCCCTCCACTTT
TRBD2,TRBJ2-1,TRBV5-6,-,CASSSPSGGINEQFF,TGTGCCAGCAGCTCCCCGAGCGGGGGTATCAATGAGCAGTTCTTC
-,TRBJ2-1,TRBV6-5,-,CASSYSANEQFF,TGTGCCAGCAGTTACTCAGCCAATGAGCAGTTCTTC
TRBD1,TRBJ1-2,TRBV11-2,-,CASSLGGTGFNYGYTF,TGTGCCAGCAGCTTAGGTGGGACAGGGTTCAACTATGGCTACACCTTC
TRBD1,TRBJ1-6,TRBV5-1,-,CASRGDRGSSYNSPLHF,TGCGCCAGCAGGGGGGACAGGGGAAGCTCCTATAATTCACCCCTCCACTTT
TRBD1,TRBJ1-1,TRBV19,-,CASSTTGTGTEAFF,TGTGCCAGTAGTACGACAGGGACGGGCACTGAAGCTTTCTTT
TRBD2,TRBJ2-2,TRBV5-1,-,CASSVAGGTPTGELFF,TGCGCCAGCAGCGTGGCGGGGGGGACTCCCACCGGGGAGCTGTTTTTT
-,TRBJ2-7,TRBV9,-,CASSLGDIGYEQYF,TGTGCCAGCAGCCTAGGGGACATAGGGTACGAGCAGTACTTC
TRBD2,TRBJ2-7,TRBV2,-,CASILGLAGAYEQYF,TGTGCCAGCATCCTGGGACTAGCGGGGGCCTACGAGCAGTACTTC
-,TRBJ1-5,TRBV6-1,-,CAAGGDQPQHF,TGTGCCGCGGGGGGGGACCAGCCCCAGCATTTT
-,TRBJ2-7,TRBV21-1,-,CATPAASKQYF,TGTGCCACCCCCGCCGCGTCTAAGCAGTACTTC
-,TRBJ2-3,TRBV6-1,once,CASLDRTGTDTQYF,TGTGCCAGCTTAGACCGGACTGGCACAGATACGCAGTATTTT
-,TRBJ1-2,TRBV27,-,CASSDFRGYTF,TGTGCCAGCAGTGATTTCAGGGGCTACACCTTC
-,TRBJ2-7,TRBV6-5,-,CASSYGGGEQYF,TGTGCCAGCAGTTACGGAGGAGGAGAGCAGTACTTC
-,TRBJ2-1,TRBV13,-,CASSISGTFSYNEQFF,TGTGCCAGCAGCATCAGCGGTACTTTCTCCTACAATGAGCAGTTCTTC
TRBD2,TRBJ2-7,TRBV2,-,CASSDPRLAGDSSYEQYF,TGTGCCAGCAGCGATCCCAGACTAGCGGGGGATAGCTCCTACGAGCAGTACTTC
-,TRBJ2-4,TRBV6-5,-,CASSISGGNIQYF,TGTGCCAGCAGTATCAGCGGTGGAAACATTCAGTACTTC
-,TRBJ2-7,TRBV29-1,-,CSVKASYEQYF,TGCAGCGTTAAAGCGTCCTACGAGCAGTACTTC
TRBD2,TRBJ2-7,TRBV4-2,-,CASSQEGRGSSYEQYF,TGTGCCAGCAGCCAAGAAGGGAGGGGAAGCTCCTACGAGCAGTACTTC
-,TRBJ2-5,TRBV19,-,CASSGLETGQETQYF,TGTGCCAGTAGTGGACTCGAGACAGGCCAAGAGACCCAGTACTTC
TRBD1,TRBJ2-5,TRBV12-5,-,CASGSKDRGHQETQYF,TGTGCTAGTGGCTCCAAGGACAGGGGCCACCAAGAGACCCAGTACTTC
TRBD1,TRBJ1-1,TRBV9,-,CASSQTGGGTEAFF,TGTGCCAGCAGCCAAACAGGGGGCGGCACTGAAGCTTTCTTT
TRBD1,TRBJ1-2,TRBV19,few,CASSHRDRGARFTF,TGTGCCAGTAGTCACCGGGACAGGGGCGCTCGGTTCACCTTC
TRBD1,TRBJ2-7,TRBV30,-,CAWSVGAGGYEQYF,TGTGCCTGGAGTGTAGGGGCAGGGGGCTACGAGCAGTACTTC
TRBD1,TRBJ1-1,TRBV30,-,CAWRLGQADTEAFF,TGTGCCTGGAGACTGGGACAGGCGGACACTGAAGCTTTCTTT
-,TRBJ1-1,TRBV10-3,-,CAISEDAAVMNTEAFF,TGTGCCATCAGTGAGGATGCCGCAGTCATGAACACTGAAGCTTTCTTT
-,TRBJ2-4,TRBV19,-,CASATEHLAKNIQYF,TGTGCCAGTGCGACAGAACATCTAGCCAAAAACATTCAGTACTTC
-,TRBJ1-5,TRBV5-1,-,CASSLVPNQPQHF,TGCGCCAGCAGCTTGGTCCCGAATCAGCCCCAGCATTTT
TRBD1,TRBJ2-7,TRBV30,-,CAWSPGQGLSEQYF,TGTGCCTGGTCGCCGGGACAGGGGCTCTCCGAGCAGTACTTC
-,TRBJ1-2,TRBV6-5,-,CASSYSGTHYGYTF,TGTGCCAGCAGTTACTCCGGGACACACTATGGCTACACCTTC
-,TRBJ1-1,TRBV5-1,-,CASSTEGVWNTEAFF,TGCGCCAGCAGCACAGAAGGGGTTTGGAACACTGAAGCTTTCTTT
TRBD2,TRBJ2-1,TRBV23-1,-,CASSQSVSRGGGGRNEQFF,TGCGCCAGCAGTCAATCGGTGTCGCGGGGCGGGGGTGGGCGCAATGAGCAGTTCTTC
TRBD1,TRBJ2-1,TRBV6-6,once,CASSSGQEYNEQFF,TGTGCCAGCAGCTCGGGACAGGAATACAATGAGCAGTTCTTC
-,TRBJ1-1,TRBV5-5,-,CASSLDQLNTEAFF,TGTGCCAGCAGCTTGGACCAGTTGAACACTGAAGCTTTCTTT
-,TRBJ2-5,TRBV9,-,CASSNPQGASGHHQGTQYF,TGTGCCAGCAGCAACCCTCAGGGGGCTAGCGGCCACCATCAAGGGACCCAGTACTTC
TRBD2,TRBJ2-3,TRBV11-1,few,CASSLRLAGGTDTQYF,TGTGCCAGCAGCTTGAGGCTAGCGGGGGGCACAGATACGCAGTATTTT
TRBD1,TRBJ1-6,TRBV13,few,CATTTGVHNSPLHF,TGTGCCACCACGACAGGGGTTCATAATTCACCCCTCCACTTT
TRBD2,TRBJ2-5,TRBV2,-,CASSLSSGGETQYF,TGTGCCAGCAGTCTTTCTAGCGGGGGAGAGACCCAGTACTTC
-,TRBJ2-1,TRBV9,-,CASTSERGGSYNEQFF,TGTGCCAGCACCTCAGAGAGGGGGGGCTCCTACAATGAGCAGTTCTTC
TRBD1,TRBJ1-2,TRBV7-9,-,CSSSLTGTGDLGYTF,TGTTCCAGCAGCCTTACGGGAACAGGGGATTTGGGCTACACCTTC
-,TRBJ1-5,TRBV7-9,-,CASSLQNQPQHF,TGTGCCAGCAGCTTACAGAATCAGCCCCAGCATTTT
-,TRBJ1-2,TRBV30,-,CAWSVAANYGYTF,TGTGCCTGGAGTGTAGCTGCTAACTATGGCTACACCTTC
TRBD2,TRBJ2-1,TRBV19,-,CASRLAGVHEQFF,TGTGCCAGTAGACTAGCGGGGGTGCATGAGCAGTTCTTC
TRBD1,TRBJ1-4,TRBV14,-,CASSQEGGQARTEKLFF,TGTGCCAGCAGCCAAGAGGGGGGACAGGCTCGAACAGAAAAACTGTTTTTT